This TCR beta chain was recorded in a study of T cells in Graves' hyperthyroidism and ophthalmopathy. Exclusion of patients followed from uncontrolled infection, other autoimmune disease, pregnancy or lactation. Thyroid ultrasound, orbital computed tomography, clinical symptoms, and serum thyroxine and TRAb underpinned diagnoses. Unmatched junction bases numbered 7, after V lost 0 bases and J lost 0 bases. The length of the CDR3 is 17 residues. Germline lookup yields CDR1 LGHDT and CDR2 YNNKEL (reference sequence). RNA transcripts served as the template for amplifying TCR beta CDR3 regions. Primed by the HTBI set, a first-round RT-PCR was run on the TCR CDR3. TCRdb processed the multiplex PCR reads anew with MiXCR; each CDR3 protein has one entry. The repertoire holds 200,000 or so distinct CDR3 sequences, with around a sixth as singletons. This clonotype has at least ten counts.

Specimen: blood. The clonotype originates from a woman aged 45-65 years with Graves' hyperthyroidism. The rearrangement uses TRBV3-1 and TRBJ1-2; 7 bases are shared with TRBD1. DNA of the CDR3: TGTGCCAGCAGCCAAGATCTAGGGAGGGGGCCTAACTATGGCTACACCTTC. The encoded protein is CASSQDLGRGPNYGYTF. The whole variable domain, remainder taken from reference TRBV3-1 and TRBJ1-2, is DTAVSQTPKYLVTQMGNDKSIKCEQNLGHDTMYWYKQDSKKFLKIMFSYNNKELIINETVPNRFSPKSPDKAHLNLHINSLELGDSAVYFCASSQDLGRGPNYGYTFGSGTRLTVV.